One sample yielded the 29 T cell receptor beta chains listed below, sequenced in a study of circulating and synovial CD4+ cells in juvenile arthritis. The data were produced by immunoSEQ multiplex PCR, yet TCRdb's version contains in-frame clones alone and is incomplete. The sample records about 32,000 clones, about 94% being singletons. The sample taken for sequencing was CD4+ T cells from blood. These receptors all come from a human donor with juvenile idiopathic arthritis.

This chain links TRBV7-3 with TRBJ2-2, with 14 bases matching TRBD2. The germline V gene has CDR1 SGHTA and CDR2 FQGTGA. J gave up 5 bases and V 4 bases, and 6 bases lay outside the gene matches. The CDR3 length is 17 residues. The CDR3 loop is CASSSGLAGVGTGELFF. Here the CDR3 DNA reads TGTGCCAGCAGCTCGGGACTAGCGGGAGTGGGGACCGGGGAGCTGTTTTTT.

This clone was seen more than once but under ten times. This CDR3 reads CASSPIPGQGSNEKLFF. DNA of the CDR3: TGTGCCAGCTCACCTATCCCGGGACAGGGCTCAAATGAAAAACTGTTTTTT. The chain has TRBV18 and TRBJ1-4; 9 positions agree with TRBD1. Germline V gives CDR1 KGHSH, CDR2 LQKENI. The CDR3 is 17 amino acids. J lost 5 bases, V lost 3 bases, and 10 bases had no gene match.

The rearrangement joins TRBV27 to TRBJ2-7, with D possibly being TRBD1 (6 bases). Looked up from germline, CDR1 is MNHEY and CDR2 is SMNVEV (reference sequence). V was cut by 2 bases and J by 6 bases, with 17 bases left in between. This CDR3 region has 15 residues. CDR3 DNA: TGTGCCAGCAGTTTAGTGGGGGCGCATCCCAGCGAGCAGTACTTC. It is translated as CASSLVGAHPSEQYF.

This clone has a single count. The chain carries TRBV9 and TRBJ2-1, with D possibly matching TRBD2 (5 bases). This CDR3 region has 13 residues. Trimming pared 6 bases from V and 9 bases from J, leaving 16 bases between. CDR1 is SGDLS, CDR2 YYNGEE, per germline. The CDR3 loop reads CASTGSVIGEQFF. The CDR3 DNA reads TGTGCCAGCACTGGTAGCGTGATCGGTGAGCAGTTCTTC.

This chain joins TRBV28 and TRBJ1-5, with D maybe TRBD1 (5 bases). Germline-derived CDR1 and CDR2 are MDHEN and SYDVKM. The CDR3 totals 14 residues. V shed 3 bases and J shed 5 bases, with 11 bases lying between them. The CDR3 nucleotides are TGTGCCAGCAGTTTTATGACAGTAGATCAGCCCCAGCATTTT. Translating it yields CASSFMTVDQPQHF.

CDR3 in DNA: TGTGCCAGCAGCCCCCGGTCCTACCGAGATACGCAGTATTTT. Translation gives CASSPRSYRDTQYF. The V call is TRBV7-8, the J call TRBJ2-3, with D unresolved. Germline CDR1 is SGHVS and CDR2 is FQNEAQ. Trimming shortened V by 5 bases and J by 5 bases, and 14 bases separated the two germline ends. This CDR3 is 14 amino acids long.

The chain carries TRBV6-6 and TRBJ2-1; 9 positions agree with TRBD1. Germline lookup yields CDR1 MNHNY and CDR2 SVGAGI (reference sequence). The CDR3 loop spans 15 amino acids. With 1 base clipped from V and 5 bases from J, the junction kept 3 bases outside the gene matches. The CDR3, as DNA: TGTGCCAGCAGTTACTACGGACAGGGGAACAATGAGCAGTTCTTC. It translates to CASSYYGQGNNEQFF.

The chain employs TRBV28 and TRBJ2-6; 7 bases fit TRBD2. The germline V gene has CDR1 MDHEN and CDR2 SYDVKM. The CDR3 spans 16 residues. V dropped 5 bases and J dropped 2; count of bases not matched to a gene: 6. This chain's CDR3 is CASSPAGDPGANVLTF. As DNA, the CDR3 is TGTGCCAGCAGTCCCGCGGGGGATCCTGGGGCCAACGTCCTGACTTTC. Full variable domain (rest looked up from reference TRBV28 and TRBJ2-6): DVKVTQSSRYLVKRTGEKVFLECVQDMDHENMFWYRQDPGLGLRLIYFSYDVKMKEKGDIPEGYSVSREKKERFSLILESASTNQTSMYLCASSPAGDPGANVLTFGAGSRLTVL.

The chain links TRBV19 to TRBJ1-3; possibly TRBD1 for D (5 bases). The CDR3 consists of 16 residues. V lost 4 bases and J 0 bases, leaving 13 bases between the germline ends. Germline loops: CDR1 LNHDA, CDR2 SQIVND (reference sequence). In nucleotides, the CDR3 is TGTGCCAGTAGTACCCGACAGAGAAGCTCTGGAAACACCATATATTTT. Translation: CASSTRQRSSGNTIYF.

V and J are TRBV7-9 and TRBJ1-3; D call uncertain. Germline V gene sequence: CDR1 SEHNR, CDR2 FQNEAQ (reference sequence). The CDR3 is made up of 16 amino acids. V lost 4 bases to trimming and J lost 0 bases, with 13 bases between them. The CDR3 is CASSSPGIYSGNTIYF. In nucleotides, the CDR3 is TGTGCCAGCAGCTCACCCGGGATCTACTCTGGAAACACCATATATTTT.

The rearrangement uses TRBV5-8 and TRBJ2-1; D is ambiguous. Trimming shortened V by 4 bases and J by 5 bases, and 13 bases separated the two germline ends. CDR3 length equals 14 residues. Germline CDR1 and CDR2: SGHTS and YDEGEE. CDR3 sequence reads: CASSSGSNHNEQFF. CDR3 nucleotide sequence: TGTGCCAGCAGCAGTGGTAGTAACCACAATGAGCAGTTCTTC.

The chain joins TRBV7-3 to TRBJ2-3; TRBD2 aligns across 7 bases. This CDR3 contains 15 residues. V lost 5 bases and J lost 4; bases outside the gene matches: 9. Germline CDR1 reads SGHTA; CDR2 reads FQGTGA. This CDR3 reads CASSQTSSSADTQYF. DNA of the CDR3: TGTGCCAGCAGCCAGACTAGCTCTTCCGCAGATACGCAGTATTTT.

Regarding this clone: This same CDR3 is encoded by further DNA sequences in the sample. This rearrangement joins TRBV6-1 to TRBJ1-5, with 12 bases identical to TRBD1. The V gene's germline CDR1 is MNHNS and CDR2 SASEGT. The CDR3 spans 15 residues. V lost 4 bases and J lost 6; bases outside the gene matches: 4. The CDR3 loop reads CASSVGTGGGQPQHF. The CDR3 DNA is TGTGCCAGCAGTGTCGGGACAGGGGGCGGTCAGCCCCAGCATTTT.

The CDR3 sequence: CASSVSGGFYEQYF. CDR3 sequence (DNA): TGTGCCAGCAGCGTAAGCGGGGGGTTTTACGAGCAGTACTTC. The chain recombines TRBV9 with TRBJ2-7; 9 nucleotides align to TRBD2. The CDR3 covers 14 residues. CDR1 SGDLS and CDR2 YYNGEE come from the germline V gene. After removal of 1 base from V and 4 bases from J, the junction contained 3 bases not matched to a gene. Combining the CDR3 with reference TRBV9 and TRBJ2-7 gives the whole variable domain DSGVTQTPKHLITATGQRVTLRCSPRSGDLSVYWYQQSLDQGLQFLIQYYNGEERAKGNILERFSAQQFPDLHSELNLSSLELGDSALYFCASSVSGGFYEQYFGPGTRLTVT.

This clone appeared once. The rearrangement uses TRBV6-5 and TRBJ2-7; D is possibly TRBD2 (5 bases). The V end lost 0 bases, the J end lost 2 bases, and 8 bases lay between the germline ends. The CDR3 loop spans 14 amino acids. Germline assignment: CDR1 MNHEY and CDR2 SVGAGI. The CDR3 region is CASSYSRGTYEQYF. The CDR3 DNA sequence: TGTGCCAGCAGTTACTCCCGGGGAACCTACGAGCAGTACTTC.

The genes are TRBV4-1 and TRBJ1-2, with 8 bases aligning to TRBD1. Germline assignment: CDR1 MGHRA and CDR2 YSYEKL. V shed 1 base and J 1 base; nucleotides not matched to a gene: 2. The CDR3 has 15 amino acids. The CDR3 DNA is TGCGCCAGCAGCCAAGGGGACAGGATTAACTATGGCTACACCTTC. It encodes CASSQGDRINYGYTF.

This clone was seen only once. The CDR3 DNA is TGTGCTATAGAAGACGGACAGAACTCTGGGGCCAACGTCCTGACTTTC. Its translation is CAIEDGQNSGANVLTF. The chain has TRBV7-9 and TRBJ2-6; a possible D gene is TRBD1 (6 bases). This CDR3 is built from 16 residues. Germline V lookup: CDR1 SEHNR, CDR2 FQNEAQ (reference sequence).

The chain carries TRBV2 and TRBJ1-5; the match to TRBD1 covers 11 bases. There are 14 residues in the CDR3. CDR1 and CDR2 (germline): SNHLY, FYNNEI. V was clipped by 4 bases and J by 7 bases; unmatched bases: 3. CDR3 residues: CASSGDRGIQPQHF. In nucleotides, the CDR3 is TGTGCCAGCAGTGGGGACAGGGGGATCCAGCCCCAGCATTTT.

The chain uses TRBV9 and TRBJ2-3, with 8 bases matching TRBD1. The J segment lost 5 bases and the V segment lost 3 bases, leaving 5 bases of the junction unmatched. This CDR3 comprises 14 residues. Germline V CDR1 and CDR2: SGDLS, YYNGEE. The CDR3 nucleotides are TGTGCCAGCAGCGCCCGGACAGGGTTAGATACGCAGTATTTT. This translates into CASSARTGLDTQYF. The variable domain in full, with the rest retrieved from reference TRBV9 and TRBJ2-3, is DSGVTQTPKHLITATGQRVTLRCSPRSGDLSVYWYQQSLDQGLQFLIQYYNGEERAKGNILERFSAQQFPDLHSELNLSSLELGDSALYFCASSARTGLDTQYFGPGTRLTVL.

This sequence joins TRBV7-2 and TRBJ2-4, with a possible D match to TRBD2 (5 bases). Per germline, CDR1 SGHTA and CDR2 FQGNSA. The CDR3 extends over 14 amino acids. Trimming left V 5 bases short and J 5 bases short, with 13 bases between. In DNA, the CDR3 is TGTGCCAGCAGCCCCCGGGGAGAGGAAAACATTCAGTACTTC. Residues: CASSPRGEENIQYF.

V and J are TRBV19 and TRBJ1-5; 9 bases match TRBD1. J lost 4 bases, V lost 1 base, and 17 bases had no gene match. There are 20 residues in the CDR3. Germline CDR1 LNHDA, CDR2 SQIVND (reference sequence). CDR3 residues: CASSIVRLPEGDRVNQPQHF. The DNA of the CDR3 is TGTGCCAGTAGTATAGTTCGGCTACCAGAGGGGGACAGGGTAAATCAGCCCCAGCATTTT. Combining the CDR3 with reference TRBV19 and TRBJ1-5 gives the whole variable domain DGGITQSPKYLFRKEGQNVTLSCEQNLNHDAMYWYRQDPGQGLRLIYYSQIVNDFQKGDIAEGYSVSREKKESFPLTVTSAQKNPTAFYLCASSIVRLPEGDRVNQPQHFGDGTRLSIL.

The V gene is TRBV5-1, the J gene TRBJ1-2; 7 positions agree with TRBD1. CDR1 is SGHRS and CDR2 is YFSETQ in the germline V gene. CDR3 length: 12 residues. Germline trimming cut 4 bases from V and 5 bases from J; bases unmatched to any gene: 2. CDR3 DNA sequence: TGCGCCAGCAGCGGGACAGTTTATGGCTACACCTTC. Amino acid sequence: CASSGTVYGYTF.

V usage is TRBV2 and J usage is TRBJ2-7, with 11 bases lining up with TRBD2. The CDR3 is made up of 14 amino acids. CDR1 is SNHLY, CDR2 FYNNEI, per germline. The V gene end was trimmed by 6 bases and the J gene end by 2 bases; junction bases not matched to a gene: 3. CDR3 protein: CASRVTSGTYEQYF. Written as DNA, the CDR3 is TGTGCCAGCAGGGTGACTAGCGGGACCTACGAGCAGTACTTC.

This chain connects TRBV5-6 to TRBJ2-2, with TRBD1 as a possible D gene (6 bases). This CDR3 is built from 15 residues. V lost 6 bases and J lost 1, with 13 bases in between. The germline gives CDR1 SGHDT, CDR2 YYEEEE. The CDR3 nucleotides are TGTGCCAGCACCACAGGGTTGCGGAACACCGGGGAGCTGTTTTTT. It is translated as CASTTGLRNTGELFF.

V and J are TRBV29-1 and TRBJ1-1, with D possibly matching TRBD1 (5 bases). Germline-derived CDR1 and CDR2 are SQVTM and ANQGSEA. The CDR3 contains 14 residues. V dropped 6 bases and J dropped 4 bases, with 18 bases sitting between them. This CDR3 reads CSVAEQEKGTEAFF. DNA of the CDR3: TGCAGCGTAGCAGAACAGGAGAAGGGCACTGAAGCTTTCTTT.

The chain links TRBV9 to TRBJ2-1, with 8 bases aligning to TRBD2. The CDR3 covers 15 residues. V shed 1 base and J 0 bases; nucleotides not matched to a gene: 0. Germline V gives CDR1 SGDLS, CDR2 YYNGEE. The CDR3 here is CASSVSGSSYNEQFF. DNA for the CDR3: TGTGCCAGCAGCGTAAGCGGGAGCTCCTACAATGAGCAGTTCTTC.

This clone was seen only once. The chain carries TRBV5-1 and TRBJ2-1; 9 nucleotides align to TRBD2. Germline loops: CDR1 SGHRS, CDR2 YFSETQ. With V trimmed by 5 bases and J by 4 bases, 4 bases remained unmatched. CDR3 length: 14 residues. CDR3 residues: CASSSGLAYNEQFF. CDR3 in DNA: TGCGCCAGCAGTTCCGGACTAGCGTACAATGAGCAGTTCTTC.

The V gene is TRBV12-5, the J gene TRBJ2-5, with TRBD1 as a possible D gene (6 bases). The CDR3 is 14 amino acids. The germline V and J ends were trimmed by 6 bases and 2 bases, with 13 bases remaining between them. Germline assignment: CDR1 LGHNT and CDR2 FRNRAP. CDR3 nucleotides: TGTGCTAGTGGCAGGACAGAGTTTCAAGAGACCCAGTACTTC. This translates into CASGRTEFQETQYF. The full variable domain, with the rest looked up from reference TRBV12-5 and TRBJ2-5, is DARVTQTPRHKVTEMGQEVTMRCQPILGHNTVFWYRQTMMQGLELLAYFRNRAPLDDSGMPKDRFSAEMPDATLATLKIQPSEPRDSAVYFCASGRTEFQETQYFGPGTRLLVL.

In DNA form, the CDR3 reads TGCGCCAGCAGCCATAAGGGCGGGAGCGTGAAAACCGGGGAGCTGTTTTTT. Translation gives CASSHKGGSVKTGELFF. The rearrangement links TRBV4-1 to TRBJ2-2; 7 nucleotides agree with TRBD2. This CDR3 contains 17 residues. V lost 3 bases to trimming and J lost 5 bases; unmatched junction nucleotides: 12. CDR1 is MGHRA and CDR2 is YSYEKL in the germline V gene.